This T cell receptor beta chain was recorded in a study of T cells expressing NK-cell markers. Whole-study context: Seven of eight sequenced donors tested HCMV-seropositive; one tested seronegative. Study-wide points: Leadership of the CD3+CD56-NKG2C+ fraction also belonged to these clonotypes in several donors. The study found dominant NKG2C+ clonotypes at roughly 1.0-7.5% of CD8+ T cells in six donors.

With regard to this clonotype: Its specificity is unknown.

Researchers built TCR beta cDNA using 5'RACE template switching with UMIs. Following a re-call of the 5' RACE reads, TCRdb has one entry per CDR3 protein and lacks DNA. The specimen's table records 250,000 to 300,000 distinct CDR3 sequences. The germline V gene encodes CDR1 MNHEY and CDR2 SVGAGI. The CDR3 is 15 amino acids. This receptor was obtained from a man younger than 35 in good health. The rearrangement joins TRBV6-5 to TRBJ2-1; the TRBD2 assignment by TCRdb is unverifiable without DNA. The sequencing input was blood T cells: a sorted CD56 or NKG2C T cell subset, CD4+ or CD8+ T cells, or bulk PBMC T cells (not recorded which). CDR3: CASSRREGLYNEQFF.